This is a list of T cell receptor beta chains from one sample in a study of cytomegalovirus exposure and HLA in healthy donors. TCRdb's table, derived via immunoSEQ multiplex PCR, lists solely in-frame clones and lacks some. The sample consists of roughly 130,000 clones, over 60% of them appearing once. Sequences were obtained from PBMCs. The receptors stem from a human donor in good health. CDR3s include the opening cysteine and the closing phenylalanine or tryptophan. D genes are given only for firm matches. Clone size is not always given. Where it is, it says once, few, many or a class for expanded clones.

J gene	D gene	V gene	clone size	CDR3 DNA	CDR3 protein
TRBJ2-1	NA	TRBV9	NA	TGTGCCAGCAGCGTAGCTGGTGGCGCCATAGCCCAGAATGAGCAGTTCTTC	CASSVAGGAIAQNEQFF
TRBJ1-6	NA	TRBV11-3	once	TGTGCCAGCAGCTTAGCAATTGGAGGGTTCGAAACCTCCTATAATTCACCCCTCCACTTT	CASSLAIGGFETSYNSPLHF
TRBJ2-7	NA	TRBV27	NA	TGTGCCAGCAGTTCCGGACAGTTCTACGAGCAGTACTTC	CASSSGQFYEQYF
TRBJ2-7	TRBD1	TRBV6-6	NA	TGTGCCAGCAGCCGGGGACAGGGTAGTAACGAGCAGTACTTC	CASSRGQGSNEQYF
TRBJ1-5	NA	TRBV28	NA	TGTGCCAGCTTGGGTGAGGGCTATAGCAATCAGCCCCAGCATTTT	CASLGEGYSNQPQHF
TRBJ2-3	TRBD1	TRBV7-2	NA	TGTGCCAGCCGACCCATACAGGGGCGCCAGGGAGATACGCAGTATTTT	CASRPIQGRQGDTQYF
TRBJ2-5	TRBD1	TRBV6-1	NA	TGTGCCAGCAGGGCGGACAGGGGAATAGAGACCCAGTACTTC	CASRADRGIETQYF
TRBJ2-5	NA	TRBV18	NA	TGTGCCAGCTCACCAACTAGAGAGACCCAGTACTTC	CASSPTRETQYF
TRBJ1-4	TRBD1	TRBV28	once	TGTGCCGTACCGGACAGGTATAATGAAAAACTGTTTTTT	CAVPDRYNEKLFF
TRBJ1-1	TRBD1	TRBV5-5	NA	TGTGCCAGCAGCGCGGGACAGGGGGCGACGAACACTGAAGCTTTCTTT	CASSAGQGATNTEAFF
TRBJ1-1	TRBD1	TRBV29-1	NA	TGCAGCGCTGAGGTTGGGACAGGGTTAGAAGCTTTCTTT	CSAEVGTGLEAFF
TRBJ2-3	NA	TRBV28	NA	TGTGCCAGCCTTACCTCTCGGGGGGATACGCAGTATTTT	CASLTSRGDTQYF
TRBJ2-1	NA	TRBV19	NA	TGTGCCAGTAGTATAGGCAGGGTTACTCTCAATGAGCAGTTCTTC	CASSIGRVTLNEQFF
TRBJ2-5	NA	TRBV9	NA	TGTGCCAGCAGCTCCCAGCGGTCCGGGTATGAGCAGTACTTC	CASSSQRSGYEQYF
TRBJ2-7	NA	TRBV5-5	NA	TGTGCCAGCAGCTTTTCCACCAGCTCCTACGAGCAGTACTTC	CASSFSTSSYEQYF
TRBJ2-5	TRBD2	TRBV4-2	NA	TGTGCCAGCAGCCAAGATTGGGGGGGGAAACAAGAGACCCAGTACTTC	CASSQDWGGKQETQYF
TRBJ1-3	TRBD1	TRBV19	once	TGTGCCAGTAGTACTGATCGGACAGGGTGGGCCTTCGCTGGAAACACCATATATTTT	CASSTDRTGWAFAGNTIYF
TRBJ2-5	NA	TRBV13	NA	TGTGCCAGCAGCCAGGGCCTGCACCGGGCCCAGTACTTC	CASSQGLHRAQYF
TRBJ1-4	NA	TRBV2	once	TGTGCCAGCTCGCCTGCCGGTAATAATGAAAAACTGTTTTTT	CASSPAGNNEKLFF
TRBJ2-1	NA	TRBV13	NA	TGTGCCAGCAGCTTAGGTTCGGAGCCGCAATGGAGGGACCGATACAATGAGCAGTTCTTC	CASSLGSEPQWRDRYNEQFF
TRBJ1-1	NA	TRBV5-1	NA	TGCGCCAGCAGCTTGGAAGGCGGGGCGGTCCCCACTGAAGCTTTCTTT	CASSLEGGAVPTEAFF
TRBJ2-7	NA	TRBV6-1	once	TGTGCCAGCAGCGCGGGGAATAGAGGCTCCTACGAGCAGTACTTC	CASSAGNRGSYEQYF
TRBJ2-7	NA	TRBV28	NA	TGTGCCAGCGGCCTTCCTTACGAGCAGTACTTC	CASGLPYEQYF
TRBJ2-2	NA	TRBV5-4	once	TGTGCCAGCAGCTTGGGGGTTCGGAGCAACCCCGGGGAGCTGTTTTTT	CASSLGVRSNPGELFF
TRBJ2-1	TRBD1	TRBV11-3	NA	TGTGCCAGCAGCTTAGAAGGGGGCCCCTACAATGAGCAGTTCTTC	CASSLEGGPYNEQFF
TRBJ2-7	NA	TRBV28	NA	TGTGCCAGCAGTTTAATACATGGCGAGCAGTACTTC	CASSLIHGEQYF
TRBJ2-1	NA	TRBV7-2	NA	TGTGCCAGCCGGGGGGCTTACAATGAGCAGTTCTTC	CASRGAYNEQFF
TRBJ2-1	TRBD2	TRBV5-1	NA	TGCGCCAGCAGCTTGGAGGCTAGCGGGGCCTACAATGAGCAGTTCTTC	CASSLEASGAYNEQFF
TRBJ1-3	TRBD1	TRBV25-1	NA	TGTGCCAGCAGTGAATATATTCCGGGACAGAGCTCTGGAAACACCATATATTTT	CASSEYIPGQSSGNTIYF
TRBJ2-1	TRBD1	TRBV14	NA	TGTGCCAGCACTGACAGGGGGGTGGACAATGAGCAGTTCTTC	CASTDRGVDNEQFF
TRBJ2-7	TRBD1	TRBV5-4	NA	TGTGCCAGCAGCCCGGACAGGGGAGGGTTCGAGCAGTACTTC	CASSPDRGGFEQYF
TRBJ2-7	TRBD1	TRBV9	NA	TGTGCCAGCTCTCCTGGGACAGGGGCTAACGAGCAGTACTTC	CASSPGTGANEQYF
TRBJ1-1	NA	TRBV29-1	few	TGCAGCGTTGATCGTGTCGGGAACACTGAAGCTTTCTTT	CSVDRVGNTEAFF